Shown below are 22 T cell receptor beta chains from a single sample sequenced in a study of graft-versus-host responses after intestinal transplantation. Their antigens are not known. Assay: immunoSEQ multiplex PCR; the TCRdb copy retains only in-frame clones and omits some. The sample includes about 110,000 clones, roughly 87% of them seen just once. The sample consisted of unstimulated CD4+ T cells sorted from spleen or lymph node cells, taken before transplant. These receptors originate from a human donor who was the organ donor for an intestinal transplant.

This clone was recorded a few times. The chain links TRBV10-3 to TRBJ2-6, with TRBD1 identical over 8 bases. The CDR3 spans 16 residues. In germline, CDR1 is ENHRY, CDR2 SYGVKD. V dropped 4 bases and J dropped 4; count of bases not matched to a gene: 6. The CDR3 reads CAISATTGVGANVLTF. CDR3 coding DNA: TGTGCCATCAGTGCGACGACAGGGGTAGGGGCCAACGTCCTGACTTTC.

The chain couples TRBV5-1 to TRBJ2-7; no reliable D call. Per the germline V gene, CDR1 is SGHRS and CDR2 is YFSETQ. Trimming took 4 bases from V and 6 from J, leaving 20 bases between them. This CDR3 has 15 amino acids. CDR3 residues: CASSTTRQGLGEQYF. The CDR3 DNA reads as TGCGCCAGCAGCACTACTCGACAAGGGCTAGGCGAGCAGTACTTC.

This chain uses TRBV9 with TRBJ2-5; D is uncertain. Germline V lookup: CDR1 SGDLS, CDR2 YYNGEE. The CDR3 contains 13 residues. V lost 0 bases and J lost 5, with 8 bases in between. CDR3 amino acids: CASSVAPAETQYF. The CDR3 DNA reads as TGTGCCAGCAGCGTAGCTCCTGCTGAGACCCAGTACTTC.

The chain is built from TRBV5-4 and TRBJ2-3; maybe TRBD2 (6 bases). The V and J ends lost 5 bases and 3 bases respectively, with 16 bases between them. Per germline, CDR1 SGHNT and CDR2 YYREEE (reference sequence). The CDR3 loop spans 15 amino acids. CDR3 nucleotides: TGTGCCAGCAGATTCGACCTAGCGAGGACAGATACGCAGTATTTT. Protein: CASRFDLARTDTQYF.

The CDR3 loop reads CASSEVAGGPYEQYF. The DNA for the CDR3 is TGCGCCAGCAGTGAGGTAGCGGGAGGACCCTACGAGCAGTACTTC. The chain links TRBV10-1 to TRBJ2-7, with 10 bases matching TRBD2. Germline values: CDR1 WNHNN, CDR2 SYGVQD (reference sequence). Unmatched junction bases numbered 3, after V lost 2 bases and J lost 2 bases. The CDR3 covers 15 residues.

This clone has only one observation. The V and J genes are TRBV9 and TRBJ2-5, with 10 bases identical to TRBD1. V was pared by 4 bases and J by 4 bases, with 4 bases of the junction left unmatched. CDR3 size: 14 residues. Germline V gene sequence: CDR1 SGDLS, CDR2 YYNGEE. The CDR3 reads CASSTGQGSETQYF. The CDR3 DNA reads TGTGCCAGCAGCACGGGACAGGGGTCAGAGACCCAGTACTTC. The whole variable domain, remainder taken from reference TRBV9 and TRBJ2-5, is DSGVTQTPKHLITATGQRVTLRCSPRSGDLSVYWYQQSLDQGLQFLIQYYNGEERAKGNILERFSAQQFPDLHSELNLSSLELGDSALYFCASSTGQGSETQYFGPGTRLLVL.

The chain uses TRBV11-3 and TRBJ2-7, with TRBD2 matching over 10 bases. V was pared by 3 bases and J by 0 bases, with 2 bases of the junction left unmatched. The CDR3 has 15 residues. Germline lookup yields CDR1 SGHNT and CDR2 YENEEA. The CDR3 here is CASSFSSGSSYEQYF. The CDR3 DNA is TGTGCCAGCAGCTTTTCTAGCGGGAGCTCCTACGAGCAGTACTTC.

The chain links TRBV7-2 to TRBJ2-7, with TRBD1 matching 7 bases. V lost 5 bases to trimming and J lost 3 bases; unmatched junction nucleotides: 7. The CDR3 loop spans 14 amino acids. Germline V gene sequence: CDR1 SGHTA, CDR2 FQGNSA. As DNA, the CDR3 is TGTGCCAGCAGCCTAGGGGACAGACTCTACGAGCAGTACTTC. Its protein is CASSLGDRLYEQYF.

A few counts support this clone. V is TRBV10-3 and J is TRBJ2-7; 7 bases line up with TRBD1. Germline assignment: CDR1 ENHRY and CDR2 SYGVKD. The CDR3 spans 15 residues. Trimming took 4 bases from V and 3 from J; bases not matched to a gene: 9. CDR3 sequence reads: CAISARETGFYEQYF. In DNA, the CDR3 is TGTGCCATCAGTGCTAGGGAGACAGGGTTCTACGAGCAGTACTTC.

V is TRBV10-1 and J is TRBJ2-3; TRBD2 is a possible D gene (6 bases). The CDR3 sequence is 14 residues long. The germline gives CDR1 WNHNN, CDR2 SYGVQD (reference sequence). The V and J ends lost 6 bases and 4 bases respectively, with 14 bases between them. This chain's CDR3 is CASRAGGDADTQYF. The DNA for the CDR3 is TGCGCCAGCAGGGCCGGAGGGGACGCAGATACGCAGTATTTT.

The chain is built from TRBV6-6 and TRBJ1-6; 9 bases line up with TRBD1. With 5 bases clipped from V and 10 bases from J, the junction kept 6 bases outside the gene matches. Germline loops: CDR1 MNHNY, CDR2 SVGAGI (reference sequence). This CDR3 spans 14 amino acids. CDR3 amino acids: CASSPRDRVSPLHF. The CDR3 DNA reads as TGTGCCAGCAGTCCCCGGGACAGGGTCTCACCCCTCCACTTT.

The rearrangement joins TRBV7-9 to TRBJ1-4; 8 nucleotides line up with TRBD1. The ends lost 3 bases at V and 0 bases at J; junction bases unmatched: 0. Germline assignment: CDR1 SEHNR and CDR2 FQNEAQ (reference sequence). The CDR3 is 15 amino acids. The CDR3 region has the DNA TGTGCCAGCAGCTTGACAGGGGCAACTAATGAAAAACTGTTTTTT. This codes for CASSLTGATNEKLFF.

J is TRBJ1-1 and V is TRBV7-9; D gene unclear. This CDR3 comprises 15 residues. The germline CDR1 and CDR2 sequences are SEHNR and FQNEAQ (reference sequence). V was cut by 4 bases and J by 5 bases, with 17 bases left in between. Here the CDR3 reads CASSSLGGIATEAFF. CDR3 in DNA: TGTGCCAGCAGCTCTTTAGGTGGGATCGCGACTGAAGCTTTCTTT. Using reference TRBV7-9 and TRBJ1-1 for the parts outside the CDR3, the full variable domain is DTGVSQNPRHKITKRGQNVTFRCDPISEHNRLYWYRQTLGQGPEFLTYFQNEAQLEKSRLLSDRFSAERPKGSFSTLEIQRTEQGDSAMYLCASSSLGGIATEAFFGQGTRLTVV.

This clone was found a few times. V usage is TRBV5-1 and J usage is TRBJ2-1; 9 bases are a match to TRBD2. From germline, CDR1 is SGHRS and CDR2 YFSETQ. The trim removed 5 bases at V and 10 bases at J, leaving 13 bases unmatched. This CDR3 has 15 amino acids. The DNA of the CDR3 is TGCGCCAGCAGTAGGCTGGCCTCGCGGGGGGGCGAGCAGTTCTTC. This encodes CASSRLASRGGEQFF.

This clone was observed a single time. V usage is TRBV11-2 and J usage is TRBJ2-3, with 9 bases identical to TRBD2. From germline, CDR1 is SGHAT and CDR2 FQNNGV. V lost 5 bases, J lost 3 bases, and 3 bases stayed unmatched. The CDR3 has 14 residues. CDR3 in DNA: TGTGCCAGCAGCATGAGCGGGAGGACAGATACGCAGTATTTT. This codes for CASSMSGRTDTQYF.

Details on this clone: Other DNA sequences in this sample translate to the same CDR3. The genes are TRBV27 and TRBJ1-1, with no clear D. Trimming left V 3 bases short and J 2 bases short, with 10 bases between. Germline V gives CDR1 MNHEY, CDR2 SMNVEV (reference sequence). The CDR3 spans 14 residues. The CDR3 here is CASSFRRANTEAFF. In DNA form, the CDR3 reads TGTGCCAGCAGTTTCCGACGGGCAAACACTGAAGCTTTCTTT.

The V call is TRBV19, the J call TRBJ1-1; weak D call: TRBD1 (5 bases). The germline CDR1 and CDR2 sequences are LNHDA and SQIVND (reference sequence). Deletions cut 2 bases from V and 1 base from J, with 5 bases between. The CDR3 is made up of 13 amino acids. CDR3 sequence: CASSIRGNTEAFF. Here the CDR3 DNA reads TGTGCCAGTAGTATAAGGGGGAACACTGAAGCTTTCTTT.

The CDR3 protein is CASSPLAGNTGELFF. As DNA, the CDR3 is TGTGCCAGCTCACCCCTAGCGGGTAACACCGGGGAGCTGTTTTTT. The chain carries TRBV18 and TRBJ2-2, with 8 bases fitting TRBD2. The length of the CDR3 is 15 residues. The trim removed 3 bases at V and 2 bases at J, leaving 2 bases unmatched. Germline CDR1 KGHSH, CDR2 LQKENI. The full variable domain, with the rest looked up from reference TRBV18 and TRBJ2-2, is NAGVMQNPRHLVRRRGQEARLRCSPMKGHSHVYWYRQLPEEGLKFMVYLQKENIIDESGMPKERFSAEFPKEGPSILRIQQVVRGDSAAYFCASSPLAGNTGELFFGEGSRLTVL.

This clone was recorded once. This chain connects TRBV18 to TRBJ2-1, with 9 positions matching TRBD2. The J segment lost 5 bases and the V segment lost 1 base, leaving 3 bases of the junction unmatched. CDR3 size: 15 residues. Germline lookup yields CDR1 KGHSH and CDR2 LQKENI. The CDR3 region has the DNA TGTGCCAGCTCACCACTAGCGGGGGCCGACAATGAGCAGTTCTTC. This translates into CASSPLAGADNEQFF.

The chain recombines TRBV5-1 with TRBJ2-5; D gene uncertain. CDR3 length equals 12 residues. Germline V gene lookup returns CDR1 SGHRS and CDR2 YFSETQ. V shed 5 bases and J shed 0 bases, with 5 bases lying between them. The CDR3 bases are TGCGCCAGCAGTAAGGACCAAGAGACCCAGTACTTC. This encodes CASSKDQETQYF.

The chain links TRBV19 to TRBJ2-1; TRBD2 aligns across 7 bases. CDR1 is LNHDA, CDR2 SQIVND, per germline (reference sequence). Trimming cost V 5 bases and J 10 bases; bases outside gene matches: 17. The CDR3 consists of 16 residues. The CDR3 spells CASSPILFAGVREQFF. The CDR3 bases are TGTGCCAGTAGTCCCATCTTATTTGCGGGGGTGAGGGAGCAGTTCTTC. Together with reference TRBV19 and TRBJ2-1, the CDR3 gives the full variable domain: DGGITQSPKYLFRKEGQNVTLSCEQNLNHDAMYWYRQDPGQGLRLIYYSQIVNDFQKGDIAEGYSVSREKKESFPLTVTSAQKNPTAFYLCASSPILFAGVREQFFGPGTRLTVL.

The table lists this clone with a count of one. This chain links TRBV7-9 with TRBJ1-4, with no clear D. V lost 3 bases to trimming and J lost 8 bases, with 4 bases between them. The CDR3 has 11 residues. From germline, CDR1 is SEHNR and CDR2 FQNEAQ (reference sequence). CDR3 protein: CASSFGEKLFF. In nucleotides, the CDR3 is TGTGCCAGCAGCTTCGGGGAAAAACTGTTTTTT.